This TCR beta chain was found in a study of CD8+CD57+ T cells in acquired aplastic anemia. The CDR3 is 11 residues long. V lost 6 bases and J lost 3, with 7 bases in between. Germline V lookup: CDR1 SGHRS, CDR2 YFSETQ. The sequenced patients had an expansion of CD8+CD57+ cells seen by flow cytometry. There was no therapy given to any patient before the blood sampling took place. Genomic DNA, serving as template, underwent TCR beta VDJ and CDR3 profiling. TCRdb independently ran MiXCR on the reads; one entry per CDR3 protein. The table includes roughly 250,000 distinct CDR3 sequences, around 82% detected once.

The TCR sequence derives from a human donor with aplastic anemia. V and J are TRBV5-1 and TRBJ2-7; no firm D call. The specimen was sorted CD4+, CD8+, or CD8+CD57+ T cells (not recorded which) from PBMCs. CDR3 sequence (DNA): TGCGCCAGCAACCAGAACTACGAGCAGTACTTC. It translates to CASNQNYEQYF. Full variable domain (remainder filled in from reference TRBV5-1 and TRBJ2-7): KAGVTQTPRYLIKTRGQQVTLSCSPISGHRSVSWYQQTPGQGLQFLFEYFSETQRNKGNFPGRFSGRQFSNSRSEMNVSTLELGDSALYLCASNQNYEQYFGPGTRLTVT.